Below, 6 T cell receptor beta chains from the same sample are listed, as sequenced in a study of cytomegalovirus exposure and HLA in healthy donors. PCR employed 60 Vbeta and 13 Jbeta primers. Sequenced by immunoSEQ multiplex PCR; TCRdb stores in-frame clones only, minus some. Of more than 100,000 clones listed, about two thirds are singletons. Specimen: PBMCs. The receptors come from a woman aged 40 to 50 in good health and CMV-seropositive.

This chain uses TRBV19 with TRBJ2-1; weak D call: TRBD1 (5 bases). The V gene's germline CDR1 is LNHDA and CDR2 SQIVND (reference sequence). The CDR3 extends over 13 amino acids. The V and J ends lost 7 bases and 6 bases respectively, with 13 bases between them. The CDR3 protein is CASTPTAFNEQFF. The CDR3 bases are TGTGCCAGTACCCCGACAGCCTTCAATGAGCAGTTCTTC.

The chain has TRBV7-2 and TRBJ1-1; possible D gene TRBD1, 6 bases. Trimming took 6 bases from V and 4 from J, leaving 15 bases between them. CDR1 is SGHTA and CDR2 is FQGNSA in the germline V gene. There are 14 residues in the CDR3. The CDR3 nucleotides read TGTGCCAGCAGTACACAGGGATACGGCACTGAAGCTTTCTTT. It encodes CASSTQGYGTEAFF.

This sequence joins TRBV7-2 and TRBJ2-3; D is possibly TRBD2 (5 bases). Trimming took off 5 bases at V and 6 bases at J, with 15 bases between the two ends. The CDR3 sequence is 14 residues long. Looked up from germline, CDR1 is SGHTA and CDR2 is FQGNSA. This CDR3 is CASSPTGLADTQYF. CDR3 DNA sequence: TGTGCCAGCAGCCCAACCGGACTGGCTGATACGCAGTATTTT.

The chain couples TRBV6-1 to TRBJ2-5, with 7 nucleotides matching TRBD2. This CDR3 is 13 amino acids long. Germline assignment: CDR1 MNHNS and CDR2 SASEGT. V shed 7 bases, J shed 5 bases, and the junction held 7 bases outside the gene matches. CDR3 amino acids: CASTQVGGETQYF. CDR3 bases: TGTGCCAGCACTCAGGTCGGGGGGGAGACCCAGTACTTC.

This clone was seen just once. Other DNA sequences in this sample translate to the same CDR3. J is TRBJ2-5 and V is TRBV5-1; 9 bases are a match to TRBD1. CDR3 length: 14 amino acids. V lost 4 bases to trimming and J lost 2 bases; unmatched junction nucleotides: 3. Per germline, CDR1 SGHRS and CDR2 YFSETQ. CDR3 sequence (DNA): TGCGCCAGCAGCGTGGGACAGGGACAAGAGACCCAGTACTTC. Amino acid sequence: CASSVGQGQETQYF. Combining the CDR3 with reference TRBV5-1 and TRBJ2-5 gives the whole variable domain KAGVTQTPRYLIKTRGQQVTLSCSPISGHRSVSWYQQTPGQGLQFLFEYFSETQRNKGNFPGRFSGRQFSNSRSEMNVSTLELGDSALYLCASSVGQGQETQYFGPGTRLLVL.

The chain combines TRBV5-8 with TRBJ2-1; D possibly corresponds to TRBD2 (5 bases). Between the trimmed V and J ends, which lost 5 bases and 12 bases, there was a span of 15 bases. The CDR3 is 12 amino acids. Germline CDR1 and CDR2: SGHTS and YDEGEE. The CDR3 here is CASSPERVGQFF. The CDR3 DNA reads TGTGCCAGCAGTCCCGAGAGGGTAGGGCAGTTCTTC. The full variable domain, in which reference TRBV5-8 and TRBJ2-1 provide the parts outside the CDR3, is EAGVTQSPTHLIKTRGQQATLRCSPISGHTSVYWYQQALGLGLQFLLWYDEGEERNRGNFPPRFSGRQFPNYSSELNVNALELEDSALYLCASSPERVGQFFGPGTRLTVL.